The 14 T cell receptor beta chains below come from one sample, sequenced in a study of PD-L1 blockade in urothelial cancer. Only in-frame clones appear in the TCRdb table, and some are missing; sequencing was by immunoSEQ multiplex PCR. The sample yields around 46,000 clones, around nine tenths seen once. Time point described: peripheral blood 6 weeks after treatment start. Source: PBMCs, taken around atezolizumab (anti-PD-L1) treatment. Receptors were obtained from a man aged 55 to 70 with urothelial cancer.

This clone was found a few times. CDR3 nucleotide sequence: TGTGCCAGCAGCCGACCCACAGGGACCATTAACTATGGCTACACCTTC. It translates to CASSRPTGTINYGYTF. The chain employs TRBV7-9 and TRBJ1-2, with a weak D call TRBD1 (6 bases). This CDR3 region has 16 residues. Per the germline V gene, CDR1 is SEHNR and CDR2 is FQNEAQ (reference sequence). The V end lost 5 bases, the J end lost 1 base, and 17 bases lay between the germline ends.

This clone came up once. The J gene is TRBJ2-1, the V gene TRBV6-1; D may be TRBD1 (7 bases). Trimming shortened V by 10 bases and J by 6 bases, and 16 bases separated the two germline ends. Germline CDR1 MNHNS, CDR2 SASEGT. This CDR3 contains 13 residues. CDR3 bases: TGTGCCACCGACAGGGACGGGGGCAATGAGCAGTTCTTC. The encoded protein is CATDRDGGNEQFF.

The chain links TRBV19 to TRBJ1-5; perhaps TRBD1 as D (5 bases). Germline V CDR1 and CDR2: LNHDA, SQIVND (reference sequence). Trimming removed 3 bases at V and 4 bases at J, with 13 bases between. The CDR3 has 15 residues. For the CDR3, the DNA is TGTGCCAGTAGTATTCAGTCGGCAGGGAATCAGCCCCAGCATTTT. Its translation is CASSIQSAGNQPQHF.

The chain employs TRBV5-1 and TRBJ1-5; no clear D gene. Germline CDR1 reads SGHRS; CDR2 reads YFSETQ. Trimming shortened V by 4 bases and J by 3 bases, and 14 bases separated the two germline ends. The CDR3 has 15 residues. DNA of the CDR3: TGCGCCAGCAGCCCGGCCGGGAGGGACAATCAGCCCCAGCATTTT. It is translated as CASSPAGRDNQPQHF.

The V and J genes are TRBV6-5 and TRBJ1-4; weak D call: TRBD1 (6 bases). This CDR3 contains 15 residues. The ends were cut back, 4 bases at V and 0 bases at J, with 9 bases in the middle. Germline V gene data show CDR1 as MNHEY and CDR2 as SVGAGI. The CDR3 reads CASSLQGPTNEKLFF. The CDR3 DNA sequence: TGTGCCAGCAGTTTACAGGGACCAACTAATGAAAAACTGTTTTTT.

This clone was detected a few times. The V gene is TRBV5-1, the J gene TRBJ1-2; TRBD1 matches 10 bases. V trimming: 0 bases; J trimming: 8 bases; junction bases outside the gene matches: 7. This CDR3 comprises 15 residues. The germline V gene encodes CDR1 SGHRS and CDR2 YFSETQ. CDR3 residues: CASSLAVTGGRGYTF. The CDR3 region has the DNA TGCGCCAGCAGCTTGGCCGTGACAGGGGGCAGGGGCTACACCTTC.

The chain employs TRBV18 and TRBJ1-3; D unclear. Looked up from germline, CDR1 is KGHSH and CDR2 is LQKENI. CDR3 length: 14 residues. Trimming left V 3 bases short and J 2 bases short, with 8 bases between. CDR3 nucleotide sequence: TGTGCCAGCTCACCCACTAACCCTGGAAACACCATATATTTT. Encoded protein: CASSPTNPGNTIYF.

V usage is TRBV6-5 and J usage is TRBJ1-5; the D gene is possibly TRBD1 (6 bases). Germline loops: CDR1 MNHEY, CDR2 SVGAGI. Trimming cost V 3 bases and J 7 bases, with 16 bases left between them. This CDR3 spans 15 amino acids. DNA of the CDR3: TGTGCCAGCAGTTATAGGGAGGGGGTAGGCCAGCCCCAGCATTTT. It encodes CASSYREGVGQPQHF.

The chain joins TRBV10-2 to TRBJ2-1, with D possibly being TRBD1 (6 bases). The CDR3 covers 14 residues. Germline V lookup: CDR1 WSHSY, CDR2 SAAADI. V was shortened by 3 bases and J by 6 bases, with 12 bases between the two germline ends. The CDR3 DNA follows: TGCGCCAGCAGTGACCCGGGACACATCAATGAGCAGTTCTTC. Protein sequence: CASSDPGHINEQFF.

V and J are TRBV7-2 and TRBJ2-4; D not resolved. The germline gives CDR1 SGHTA, CDR2 FQGNSA. The V gene lost 1 base and the J gene lost 6 bases, with 13 bases spanning the gap. This CDR3 is 15 amino acids long. For the CDR3, the DNA is TGTGCCAGCAGCTTAGAGGCAGGTCCGGCAAACATTCAGTACTTC. Translating gives CASSLEAGPANIQYF.

This clone has a handful of counts. This chain links TRBV28 with TRBJ2-5; 8 bases agree with TRBD1. The CDR3 length is 15 residues. V trimming: 6 bases; J trimming: 5 bases; junction bases outside the gene matches: 11. Germline lookup yields CDR1 MDHEN and CDR2 SYDVKM. The CDR3 DNA reads as TGTGCCAGCAGCTCCGGACAGGGAAGGAGGGAGACCCAGTACTTC. It codes for CASSSGQGRRETQYF. Looking up the rest from reference TRBV28 and TRBJ2-5 gives the full variable domain: DVKVTQSSRYLVKRTGEKVFLECVQDMDHENMFWYRQDPGLGLRLIYFSYDVKMKEKGDIPEGYSVSREKKERFSLILESASTNQTSMYLCASSSGQGRRETQYFGPGTRLLVL.

The chain is built from TRBV5-1 and TRBJ2-3; TRBD2 agrees at 9 bases. With 2 bases clipped from V and 4 bases from J, the junction kept 5 bases outside the gene matches. The CDR3 runs 15 residues. Germline V CDR1 and CDR2: SGHRS, YFSETQ. CDR3 region: CASSFRGGAADTQYF. For the CDR3, the DNA is TGCGCCAGCAGCTTCCGCGGGGGGGCCGCAGATACGCAGTATTTT.

This rearrangement joins TRBV7-2 to TRBJ1-1; TRBD1 is a possible D gene (6 bases). The germline V gene encodes CDR1 SGHTA and CDR2 FQGNSA. This CDR3 region has 15 residues. Trimming took 0 bases from V and 1 from J, leaving 9 bases between them. In nucleotides, the CDR3 is TGTGCCAGCAGCTTAGCAAGGGGGAGGAACACTGAAGCTTTCTTT. Translated, it gives CASSLARGRNTEAFF.

This clone has just a few counts. The genes are TRBV6-1 and TRBJ2-1, with 8 positions matching TRBD2. Germline assignment: CDR1 MNHNS and CDR2 SASEGT. The CDR3 runs 16 residues. J gave up 5 bases and V 0 bases, and 6 bases lay outside the gene matches. The CDR3 sequence: CASSEATSGGNNEQFF. DNA for the CDR3: TGTGCCAGCAGTGAAGCGACCAGCGGGGGAAACAATGAGCAGTTCTTC.